This TCR beta chain was captured in a study of blood T cell repertoires in COVID-19. On the study more broadly: The United States, Italy and Spain provided the acute and convalescent COVID-19 samples. T cells, B-cell-depleted T cells, or PBMCs supplied cDNA or gDNA.

Trimming pared 2 bases from V and 0 bases from J, leaving 5 bases between. Per germline, CDR1 MNHEY and CDR2 SVGEGT. There are 14 residues in the CDR3. Original analysis: Reference gene primer amplification yielded estimated nucleated cell counts. The assay was immunoSEQ multiplex PCR, and TCRdb's table has in-frame clones only and misses some. D and trimming come from the DNA, and the V and J calls and clone size come from that table. The sample has 99,000 or so clones; about four fifths are singletons. The specimen sequenced was peripheral blood. The receptor was isolated from a woman in her 70s with acute or convalescent COVID-19. The J gene is TRBJ2-1, the V gene TRBV6-2 or TRBV6-3; possible D gene TRBD2, 5 bases. The CDR3 coding sequence is TGTGCCAGCAGTTACGGGAGCTCCTACAATGAGCAGTTCTTC. This translates into CASSYGSSYNEQFF.